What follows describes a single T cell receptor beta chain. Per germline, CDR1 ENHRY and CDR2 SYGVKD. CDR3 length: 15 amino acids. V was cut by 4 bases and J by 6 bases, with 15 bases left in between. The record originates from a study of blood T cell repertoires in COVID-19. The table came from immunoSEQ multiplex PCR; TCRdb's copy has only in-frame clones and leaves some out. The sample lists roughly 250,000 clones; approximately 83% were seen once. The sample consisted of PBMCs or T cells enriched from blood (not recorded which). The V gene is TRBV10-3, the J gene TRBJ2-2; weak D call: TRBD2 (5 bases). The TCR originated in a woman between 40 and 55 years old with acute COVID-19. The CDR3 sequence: CAISAGRVEAGELFF. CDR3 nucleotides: TGTGCCATCAGTGCGGGAAGAGTCGAGGCCGGGGAGCTGTTTTTT.